A single sample is the source of the 22 T cell receptor beta chains below, sequenced in a study of T-cell reconstitution after alpha-beta-depleted transplantation in children. Unique molecular identifiers were built into the TCRbeta library. TCRdb fed the PCR reads into MiXCR, producing one record per CDR3 protein. The data hold about 690,000 distinct CDR3 sequences, with 16% observed a single time. The material sequenced was PBMCs from the stem cell graft donor, taken from the stem cell graft. The receptor source for this set is a human donor who donated a stem cell graft to a child with acute myeloid leukemia.

This clonotype was detected ten times or more. The CDR3 coding sequence is TGTGCCAGCAGTTTCAGGGGAAGCGGCACTGAAGCTTTCTTT. Protein sequence: CASSFRGSGTEAFF. The genes are TRBV6-5 and TRBJ1-1; possibly TRBD1 for D (6 bases). Trimming left V 4 bases short and J 4 bases short, with 13 bases between. The CDR3 sequence is 14 residues long. Germline V gene sequence: CDR1 MNHEY, CDR2 SVGAGI.

This clonotype has ten or more counts. The chain joins TRBV10-3 to TRBJ2-7, with 13 positions matching TRBD2. This CDR3 has 15 residues. V trimming: 8 bases; J trimming: 5 bases; junction bases outside the gene matches: 9. Germline V CDR1 and CDR2: ENHRY, SYGVKD. CDR3 protein: CAIRTSGGVSDEQYF. CDR3 bases: TGTGCCATCCGCACTAGCGGGGGGGTGAGTGACGAGCAGTACTTC.

The rearrangement joins TRBV27 to TRBJ2-1; 15 bases are a match to TRBD2. Germline assignment: CDR1 MNHEY and CDR2 SMNVEV (reference sequence). There are 19 residues in the CDR3. Trimming cost V 5 bases and J 0 bases; bases outside gene matches: 8. Written as DNA, the CDR3 is TGTGCCAGCAGTGGGGGACTAGCGGGGGGCCCGAGCTCCTACAATGAGCAGTTCTTC. Its protein is CASSGGLAGGPSSYNEQFF.

The chain links TRBV5-1 to TRBJ1-1; 8 nucleotides agree with TRBD1. The germline CDR1 and CDR2 sequences are SGHRS and YFSETQ. J was trimmed by 4 bases and V by 7 bases; bases with no gene match: 9. The CDR3 loop spans 14 amino acids. The CDR3 loop is CASRTQGALTEAFF. CDR3 sequence (DNA): TGCGCCAGCCGCACCCAGGGGGCCCTCACTGAAGCTTTCTTT.

This chain links TRBV5-6 with TRBJ2-1, with D perhaps TRBD2 (7 bases). The CDR3 runs to 14 residues. In germline, CDR1 is SGHDT, CDR2 YYEEEE. Between the trimmed V and J ends, which lost 7 bases and 2 bases, there was a span of 13 bases. CDR3 residues: CASQGGVTYNEQFF. CDR3 sequence (DNA): TGTGCCAGCCAAGGGGGGGTTACCTACAATGAGCAGTTCTTC.

This clonotype occurred a few times. V gene TRBV13 combines with J gene TRBJ1-1; no clear D. Germline V gene lookup returns CDR1 PRHDT and CDR2 FYEKMQ (reference sequence). V dropped 4 bases and J dropped 1 base, with 4 bases sitting between them. The CDR3 has 12 residues. The CDR3 nucleotides read TGTGCCAGCAGCTCTTCGAACACTGAAGCTTTCTTT. It yields the protein CASSSSNTEAFF.

V gene TRBV28 combines with J gene TRBJ1-2; TRBD1 might be the D (6 bases). Trimming took off 5 bases at V and 0 bases at J, with 13 bases between the two ends. CDR1 and CDR2 from the germline V gene are MDHEN and SYDVKM. CDR3 length: 15 amino acids. The CDR3 spells CASSTQGLANYGYTF. The CDR3 DNA is TGTGCCAGCAGTACCCAGGGGTTAGCTAACTATGGCTACACCTTC.

In its sample, this clonotype was seen many times. V usage is TRBV4-3 and J usage is TRBJ2-2; TRBD2 is a possible D gene (5 bases). Trimming left V 4 bases short and J 3 bases short, with 18 bases between. CDR1 LGHNA and CDR2 YSLEER come from the germline V gene. The CDR3 contains 17 residues. The CDR3: CASSLLPQPADTGELFF. The CDR3 DNA reads as TGCGCCAGCAGCCTTCTACCCCAACCAGCGGACACCGGGGAGCTGTTTTTT.

This clonotype was counted at least ten times. This chain connects TRBV5-6 to TRBJ2-1; maybe TRBD2 (5 bases). Germline CDR1 is SGHDT and CDR2 is YYEEEE. Trimming took 4 bases from V and 0 from J, leaving 17 bases between them. The CDR3 spans 17 residues. The CDR3: CASSLWWLANSYNEQFF. The CDR3 nucleotides read TGTGCCAGCAGCCTGTGGTGGTTAGCGAACTCCTACAATGAGCAGTTCTTC.

The chain links TRBV4-3 to TRBJ1-2; D not resolved. The V end was cut by 0 bases, the J end by 2 bases, with 16 bases between. CDR1 LGHNA and CDR2 YSLEER come from the germline V gene. The CDR3 runs to 17 residues. CDR3 sequence (DNA): TGCGCCAGCAGCCAAGATATAAGACGGAATTTCAACTATGGCTACACCTTC. Amino acid sequence: CASSQDIRRNFNYGYTF.

This clonotype appeared many times. V gene TRBV18 combines with J gene TRBJ1-1; D remains unclear. The V gene lost 0 bases and the J gene lost 8 bases, with 19 bases spanning the gap. The germline gives CDR1 KGHSH, CDR2 LQKENI. The CDR3 covers 16 residues. The CDR3 here is CASSPPSAHPLEEAFF. DNA for the CDR3: TGTGCCAGCTCACCACCCTCTGCTCATCCGCTGGAGGAAGCTTTCTTT.

This clonotype was observed at least ten times. The chain joins TRBV20-1 to TRBJ1-1; 9 bases agree with TRBD1. Looked up from germline, CDR1 is DFQATT and CDR2 is SNEGSKA (reference sequence). This CDR3 is built from 14 residues. J was trimmed by 6 bases and V by 3 bases; bases with no gene match: 8. The CDR3 sequence is CSARQQGALAEAFF. The CDR3 coding sequence is TGCAGTGCTAGGCAACAGGGGGCACTCGCTGAAGCTTTCTTT.

The table lists this clonotype with many counts. CDR3 region: CSARRGYEQYV. CDR3 in DNA: TGCAGTGCTAGACGGGGTTACGAGCAGTACGTC. The rearrangement uses TRBV20-1 and TRBJ2-7, with D perhaps TRBD2 (5 bases). The CDR3 length is 11 residues. The V gene lost 2 bases and the J gene lost 4 bases, with 6 bases spanning the gap. The germline V gene has CDR1 DFQATT and CDR2 SNEGSKA (reference sequence).

This clonotype was seen ten or more times. The chain combines TRBV20-1 with TRBJ2-5; D possibly corresponds to TRBD2 (5 bases). Germline loops: CDR1 DFQATT, CDR2 SNEGSKA (reference sequence). The V end was cut by 0 bases, the J end by 6 bases, with 8 bases between. The CDR3 loop spans 12 amino acids. DNA for the CDR3: TGCAGTGCTAGAGAGGCGGGTCAGACCCAGTACTTC. Its translation is CSAREAGQTQYF.

V and J are TRBV6-5 and TRBJ2-3; TRBD2 is a possible D gene (6 bases). The CDR3 is 18 amino acids. Between the trimmed V and J ends, which lost 2 bases and 1 base, there was a span of 19 bases. Germline CDR1 MNHEY, CDR2 SVGAGI. The CDR3 protein is CASSYRADRTGGTDTQYF. CDR3 DNA: TGTGCCAGCAGTTACCGCGCCGACCGAACGGGGGGCACAGATACGCAGTATTTT.

The rearrangement links TRBV20-1 to TRBJ2-2; 14 positions agree with TRBD2. This CDR3 comprises 15 residues. CDR1 and CDR2 from the germline V gene are DFQATT and SNEGSKA (reference sequence). Trimming cost V 6 bases and J 8 bases; bases outside gene matches: 8. CDR3 sequence reads: CSAILTSGGDGELFF. DNA for the CDR3: TGCAGTGCCATCCTGACTAGCGGGGGGGATGGGGAGCTGTTTTTT.

This clonotype came up many times. The genes are TRBV5-6 and TRBJ1-5, with D uncertain. The CDR3 is 16 residues long. V dropped 2 bases and J dropped 0 bases, with 12 bases sitting between them. Germline CDR1 SGHDT, CDR2 YYEEEE. The CDR3 spells CASSFNGYYSNQPQHF. Here the CDR3 DNA reads TGTGCCAGCAGCTTTAACGGGTATTATAGCAATCAGCCCCAGCATTTT.

The genes are TRBV7-9 and TRBJ2-3; the match to TRBD2 covers 9 bases. The CDR3 has 16 residues. CDR1 and CDR2 from the germline V gene are SEHNR and FQNEAQ (reference sequence). V dropped 2 bases and J dropped 1; count of bases not matched to a gene: 4. CDR3 protein: CASSLWGTSRTDTQYF. The CDR3 DNA sequence: TGTGCCAGCAGCTTATGGGGGACTAGCCGCACAGATACGCAGTATTTT.

The rearrangement joins TRBV12-3 or TRBV12-4 to TRBJ2-3, with a tentative D call TRBD2 (6 bases). This CDR3 comprises 16 residues. V lost 5 bases, J lost 3 bases, and 18 bases lay in between. In DNA, the CDR3 is TGTGCCAGCAGTCACGTAGGGCGGGGAGAAACAGATACGCAGTATTTT. This sequence encodes CASSHVGRGETDTQYF.

The sample holds many counts of this clonotype. This chain connects TRBV10-1 to TRBJ2-5; 7 bases line up with TRBD2. CDR3 length: 20 residues. Germline V gene data show CDR1 as WNHNN and CDR2 as SYGVQD (reference sequence). V shed 8 bases, J shed 2 bases, and the junction held 26 bases outside the gene matches. The CDR3 region has the DNA TGCGCCAGCTGTGGGGGACTACAAAGGCCATTAGGGCTCATACAAGAGACCCAGTACTTC. This gives the protein CASCGGLQRPLGLIQETQYF.

This clonotype was counted only a few times. The CDR3 DNA is TGTGCCAGCAGCTTTCTTTACGCGGGCGAGGATTCACCCCTCCACTTT. This gives the protein CASSFLYAGEDSPLHF. The chain recombines TRBV7-8 with TRBJ1-6; D is undetermined. Trimming pared 3 bases from V and 8 bases from J, leaving 17 bases between. The length of the CDR3 is 16 residues. Germline CDR1 and CDR2: SGHVS and FQNEAQ.

DNA of the CDR3: TGCGCCAGCAGCTTGACCCCAGACAGCTCCTACAATGAGCAGTTCTTC. This sequence encodes CASSLTPDSSYNEQFF. The rearrangement links TRBV5-1 to TRBJ2-1; D possibly corresponds to TRBD1 (5 bases). Germline V gene lookup returns CDR1 SGHRS and CDR2 YFSETQ. The V gene lost 1 base and the J gene lost 0 bases, with 11 bases spanning the gap. The CDR3 extends over 16 amino acids.